This is a list of T cell receptor beta chains from one sample in a study of shared clonotypes between healthy human individuals. Clones were sequenced by immunoSEQ multiplex PCR, and TCRdb holds only the in-frame ones, with some missing. The table has 90,000 to 120,000 clones, around 65% seen once. Sequencing was done on a sample of memory CD8+ T cells sorted from blood. The receptors were sampled from a woman younger than 45 in good health. Each CDR3 is given with its conserved first and last residue. The D gene is left open where the match is weak. Not every row has a clone size; where given, it reads once, few, many or a size class.

v_gene	d_gene	j_gene	len	abundance	CDR3aa	CDR3nt
TRBV6-4	.	TRBJ2-5	11	.	CASSVGETQYF	TGTGCCAGCAGTGTAGGGGAGACCCAGTACTTC
TRBV19	.	TRBJ2-7	14	once	CASSMLGSRDEQYF	TGTGCCAGTAGTATGCTCGGGAGCCGGGACGAGCAGTACTTC
TRBV5-1	TRBD1	TRBJ2-7	16	.	CASSLGGTGGSYEQYF	TGCGCCAGCAGCTTGGGGGGAACAGGGGGTTCCTACGAGCAGTACTTC
TRBV9	.	TRBJ2-1	15	.	CASSVEGDHYNEQFF	TGTGCCAGCAGCGTAGAAGGGGACCATTACAATGAGCAGTTCTTC
TRBV25-1	.	TRBJ1-1	14	once	CASSAPNGGTEAFF	TGTGCCAGCAGTGCCCCAAACGGGGGCACTGAAGCTTTCTTT
TRBV11-2	TRBD2	TRBJ2-7	17	.	CASSPRVLAGEPYEQYF	TGTGCCAGCAGCCCGAGGGTGTTGGCGGGGGAGCCCTACGAGCAGTACTTC
TRBV21-1	.	TRBJ2-7	12	many	CASSKSQREGYF	TGTGCCAGCAGCAAATCTCAACGGGAGGGTTACTTC
TRBV6-4	.	TRBJ1-1	14	.	CASSDSNENTEAFF	TGTGCCAGCAGTGACTCGAATGAGAACACTGAAGCTTTCTTT
TRBV7-9	.	TRBJ2-1	15	once	CASSLVADSYNEQFF	TGTGCCAGCAGCTTAGTTGCGGACTCCTACAATGAGCAGTTCTTC
TRBV2	.	TRBJ2-7	13	.	CASTRDDSYEQYF	TGTGCCAGCACCCGGGACGACTCCTACGAGCAGTACTTC
TRBV7-2	TRBD2	TRBJ2-3	16	.	CASSLWTGLAGDTQYF	TGTGCCAGCAGCTTATGGACGGGACTAGCAGGAGATACGCAGTATTTT
TRBV27	TRBD2	TRBJ2-3	15	.	CASSPAGASTDTQYF	TGTGCCAGCAGCCCAGCGGGAGCTAGCACAGATACGCAGTATTTT
TRBV9	.	TRBJ2-7	16	.	CASSVEGAWPPYEQYF	TGTGCCAGCAGCGTAGAAGGGGCCTGGCCCCCCTACGAGCAGTACTTC
TRBV5-1	TRBD1	TRBJ2-5	14	.	CASSSQGAWETQYF	TGCGCCAGCAGCTCACAGGGGGCTTGGGAGACCCAGTACTTC
TRBV13	.	TRBJ1-4	17	.	CASSRTDGGGPREKLFF	TGTGCCAGCAGCCGAACTGACGGCGGGGGTCCAAGGGAAAAACTGTTTTTT
TRBV5-4	TRBD1	TRBJ1-4	16	few	CASSRGTGGADEKLFF	TGTGCCAGCAGCAGAGGGACAGGGGGCGCAGATGAAAAACTGTTTTTT
TRBV5-8	TRBD2	TRBJ2-1	17	.	CASSLGSSGRGYNEQFF	TGTGCCAGCAGCTTGGGTTCTAGCGGGAGGGGATACAATGAGCAGTTCTTC
TRBV29-1	.	TRBJ2-1	13	few	CSVGSGEWGEQFF	TGCAGCGTTGGAAGTGGGGAATGGGGAGAGCAGTTCTTC
TRBV28	.	TRBJ2-6	16	few	CASSLGTVSGANVLTF	TGTGCCAGCAGCCTCGGGACGGTCTCTGGGGCCAACGTCCTGACTTTC
TRBV25-1	.	TRBJ2-4	16	.	CASSGSAAIAKNIQYF	TGTGCCAGCAGTGGGTCGGCAGCCATAGCCAAAAACATTCAGTACTTC
TRBV6-4	.	TRBJ2-6	16	few	CASSEGRSSGANVLTF	TGTGCCAGCAGTGAGGGTCGTAGCTCTGGGGCCAACGTCCTGACTTTC
TRBV5-1	TRBD1	TRBJ1-1	15	.	CASSLGTGGNTEAFF	TGCGCCAGCAGCTTGGGGACAGGGGGCAACACTGAAGCTTTCTTT
TRBV7-8	.	TRBJ2-1	14	.	CASSTRITSNEQFF	TGTGCCAGCAGCACACGGATAACTAGCAATGAGCAGTTCTTC
TRBV18	.	TRBJ2-5	15	.	CASSPSVAGQETQYF	TGTGCCAGCTCCCCCTCCGTGGCGGGGCAAGAGACCCAGTACTTC
TRBV25-1	.	TRBJ2-7	17	.	CASSELVTDSSEREQYF	TGTGCCAGCAGTGAATTGGTAACGGACAGCTCTGAGCGGGAGCAGTACTTC
TRBV7-9	.	TRBJ2-7	13	few	CASSLNRADGQYF	TGTGCCAGCAGCTTAAACAGGGCGGATGGGCAGTACTTC
TRBV2	.	TRBJ2-2	14	once	CASSERGYTGELFF	TGTGCCAGCAGTGAACGTGGCTACACCGGGGAGCTGTTTTTT
TRBV4-1	.	TRBJ1-2	14	few	CASSQDRSGDSYTF	TGCGCCAGCAGCCAAGATCGTTCAGGGGACAGCTACACCTTC
TRBV12-5	TRBD2	TRBJ2-3	15	.	CASGPSSGRADTQYF	TGTGCTAGTGGTCCCAGTAGCGGGAGAGCAGATACGCAGTATTTT
TRBV7-8	TRBD2	TRBJ2-2	17	.	CATTLAGALAGTGELFF	TGTGCCACGACTTTAGCGGGGGCACTGGCGGGCACCGGGGAGCTGTTTTTT
TRBV6-4	.	TRBJ2-2	15	.	CASSDDRRGTGELFF	TGTGCCAGCAGTGACGATAGGAGGGGAACCGGGGAGCTGTTTTTT
TRBV18	.	TRBJ1-3	14	.	CASSPQGSGNTIYF	TGTGCCAGCTCACCACAGGGTTCTGGAAACACCATATATTTT
TRBV5-6	TRBD1	TRBJ2-1	17	few	CASSFRNRDRGYDEQFF	TGTGCCAGCAGCTTCCGGAACCGGGACAGGGGTTACGATGAGCAGTTCTTC
TRBV5-1	.	TRBJ1-1	13	.	CASKVWLNTEAFF	TGCGCCAGCAAGGTTTGGCTGAACACTGAAGCTTTCTTT
TRBV28	TRBD1	TRBJ1-5	14	.	CASSIQGSNQPQHF	TGTGCCAGCAGCATACAGGGGAGCAATCAGCCCCAGCATTTT
TRBV7-2	.	TRBJ2-1	14	.	CASSLDGIYNEQFF	TGTGCCAGCAGCTTAGACGGGATTTACAATGAGCAGTTCTTC
TRBV28	.	TRBJ2-7	15	many	CASRPGAGEAYEQYF	TGTGCCAGCAGACCTGGGGCAGGGGAAGCGTACGAGCAGTACTTC
TRBV16	.	TRBJ2-2	12	.	CASSPNTGELFF	TGTGCCAGCAGCCCTAACACCGGGGAGCTGTTTTTT
TRBV29-1	TRBD1	TRBJ1-2	12	few	CSVSRGAYGYTF	TGCAGCGTAAGCAGGGGGGCATATGGCTACACCTTC
TRBV28	.	TRBJ2-1	15	medium-sized	CASSSDSPGSNEQFF	TGTGCCAGCAGTTCCGACTCCCCGGGGTCCAATGAGCAGTTCTTC
TRBV6-5	.	TRBJ1-1	15	.	CASSYSHRANTEAFF	TGTGCCAGCAGTTACTCTCACAGAGCGAACACTGAAGCTTTCTTT
TRBV6-4	TRBD2	TRBJ2-1	15	few	CASSEASGSFEEQFF	TGTGCCAGCAGTGAGGCTAGCGGGAGTTTCGAGGAGCAGTTCTTC
TRBV4-1	TRBD2	TRBJ2-7	18	.	CASSLTPGLAGGAYEQYF	TGCGCCAGCAGCCTCACTCCGGGACTAGCGGGAGGAGCGTACGAGCAGTACTTC
TRBV9	.	TRBJ2-2	13	medium-sized	CASSLGGTGELFF	TGTGCCAGCAGCCTAGGAGGGACCGGGGAGCTGTTTTTT
TRBV6-1	.	TRBJ2-2	17	.	CASSELKGTPNTGELFF	TGTGCCAGCAGTGAATTGAAGGGGACTCCGAACACCGGGGAGCTGTTTTTT
TRBV27	TRBD1	TRBJ1-1	15	.	CASSFDRGQYTEAFF	TGTGCCAGCAGTTTCGACAGGGGGCAATACACTGAAGCTTTCTTT